This paragraph reports one T cell receptor (beta chain). It was with 60 Vbeta and 13 Jbeta primers that the PCR ran. Clones were sequenced by immunoSEQ multiplex PCR, and TCRdb holds only the in-frame ones, with some missing. The table shows 150,000 to 200,000 clones, with around 80% occurring only once. The data originate from a study of cytomegalovirus exposure and HLA in healthy donors. The CDR3 extends over 15 amino acids. V shed 2 bases and J shed 4 bases, with 14 bases lying between them. Germline V gene data show CDR1 as ENHRY and CDR2 as SYGVKD. This TCR was recovered from a woman between 45 and 60 years old in good health and CMV-seropositive. Source material: PBMCs. The genes are TRBV10-3 and TRBJ1-1; the D gene is possibly TRBD1 (5 bases). The DNA for the CDR3 is TGTGCCATCAGTGAGGGGGCAGGCGGGGGCACTGAAGCTTTCTTT. The encoded protein is CAISEGAGGGTEAFF.